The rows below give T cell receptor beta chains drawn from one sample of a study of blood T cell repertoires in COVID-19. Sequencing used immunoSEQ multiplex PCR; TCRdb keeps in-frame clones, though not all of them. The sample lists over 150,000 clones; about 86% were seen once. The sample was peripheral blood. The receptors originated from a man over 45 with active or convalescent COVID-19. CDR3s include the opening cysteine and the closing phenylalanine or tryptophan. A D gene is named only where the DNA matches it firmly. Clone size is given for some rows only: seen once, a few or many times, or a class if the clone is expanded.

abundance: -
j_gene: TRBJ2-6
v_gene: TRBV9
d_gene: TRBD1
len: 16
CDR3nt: TGTGCCAGCAGCGACCGACAGGGGTTAGGGGCCAACGTCCTGACTTTC
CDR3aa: CASSDRQGLGANVLTF

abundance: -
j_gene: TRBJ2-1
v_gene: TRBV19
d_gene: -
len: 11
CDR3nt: TGTGCCAGTAGTACCCGGGATGAGCAGTTCTTC
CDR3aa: CASSTRDEQFF

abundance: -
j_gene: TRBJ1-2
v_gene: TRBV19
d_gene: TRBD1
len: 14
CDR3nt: TGTGCCAGTAGTACGAACAGGGGGCTCTATGGCTACACCTTC
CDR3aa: CASSTNRGLYGYTF

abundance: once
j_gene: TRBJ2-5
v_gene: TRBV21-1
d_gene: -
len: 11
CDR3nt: TGTGCCAGCCCACCGCGAGAGACCCAGTACTTC
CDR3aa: CASPPRETQYF

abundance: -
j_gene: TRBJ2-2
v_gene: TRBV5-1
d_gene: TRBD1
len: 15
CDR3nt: TGCGCCAGCAGCCTGGGACAGATAAACACCGGGGAGCTGTTTTTT
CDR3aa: CASSLGQINTGELFF

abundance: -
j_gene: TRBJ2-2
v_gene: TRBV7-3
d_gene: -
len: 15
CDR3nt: TGTGCCAGCAGCCCTAATGGGGGGAGCACCGGGGAGCTGTTTTTT
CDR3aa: CASSPNGGSTGELFF

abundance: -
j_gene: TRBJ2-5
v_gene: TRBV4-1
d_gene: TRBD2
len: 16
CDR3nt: TGCGCCAGCAGCCAAGGACTAGCGGGAGTTCATGAGACCCAGTACTTC
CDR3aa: CASSQGLAGVHETQYF

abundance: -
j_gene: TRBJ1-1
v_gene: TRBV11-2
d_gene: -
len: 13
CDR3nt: TGTGCCAGCAGCTTGGACACGAACACTGAAGCTTTCTTT
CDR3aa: CASSLDTNTEAFF

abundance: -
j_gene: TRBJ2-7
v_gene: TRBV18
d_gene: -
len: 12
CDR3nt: TGTGCCAGCTCACCACCGACTTACGAGCAGTACTTC
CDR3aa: CASSPPTYEQYF

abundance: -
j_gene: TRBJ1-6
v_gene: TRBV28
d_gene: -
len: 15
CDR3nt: TGTGCCAGCAGCTCGGGATTCTCAAAGAATTCACCCCTCCACTTT
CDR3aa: CASSSGFSKNSPLHF

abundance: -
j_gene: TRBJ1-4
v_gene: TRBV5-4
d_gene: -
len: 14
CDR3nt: TGTGCCAGCAGCCCGGACAGCGTTAATGAAAAACTGTTTTTT
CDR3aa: CASSPDSVNEKLFF

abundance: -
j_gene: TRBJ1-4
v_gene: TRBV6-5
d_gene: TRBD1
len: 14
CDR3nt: TGTGCCAGCAGTTACGGGACAGGGGACGGAAAACTGTTTTTT
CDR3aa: CASSYGTGDGKLFF

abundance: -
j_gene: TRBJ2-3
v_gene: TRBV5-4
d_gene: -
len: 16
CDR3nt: TGTGCCAGCCGGGAGGGGGCGGGGAAAAGCACAGATACGCAGTATTTT
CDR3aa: CASREGAGKSTDTQYF

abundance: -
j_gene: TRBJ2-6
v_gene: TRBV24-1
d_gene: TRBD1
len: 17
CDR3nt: TGTGCCACCAGTGACCCGGGACAGGGCTCTGGGGCCAACGTCCTGACTTTC
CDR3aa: CATSDPGQGSGANVLTF

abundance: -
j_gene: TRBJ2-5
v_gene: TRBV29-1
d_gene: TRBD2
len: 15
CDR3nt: TGCAGCGTTAAAAAGTCGCCAGGACTAGGCGAGACCCAGTACTTC
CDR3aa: CSVKKSPGLGETQYF

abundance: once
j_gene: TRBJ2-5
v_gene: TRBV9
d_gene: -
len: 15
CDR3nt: TGTGCCAGCAGTGGCCTCTCAGGGGCGCAGGGGACCCAGTACTTC
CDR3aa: CASSGLSGAQGTQYF

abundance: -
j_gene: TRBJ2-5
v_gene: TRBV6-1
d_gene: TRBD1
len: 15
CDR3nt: TGTGCCAGCAGTGAAGCGCTTGACAGGGAGGAGACCCAGTACTTC
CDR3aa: CASSEALDREETQYF

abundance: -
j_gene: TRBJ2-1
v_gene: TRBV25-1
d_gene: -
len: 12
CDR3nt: TGTGCCAGCAGTGATTTAGGGGGTGAGCAGTTCTTC
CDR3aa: CASSDLGGEQFF

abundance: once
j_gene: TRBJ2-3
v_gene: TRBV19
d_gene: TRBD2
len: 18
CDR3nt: TGTGCCAGTAGTATGGCGGGGGGCTCTGTTCTTAGCACAGATACGCAGTATTTT
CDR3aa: CASSMAGGSVLSTDTQYF

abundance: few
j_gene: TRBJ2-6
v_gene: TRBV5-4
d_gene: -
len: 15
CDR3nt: TGTGCCAGCAGCTTGGCAGGCTCTGGGGCCAACGTCCTGACTTTC
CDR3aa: CASSLAGSGANVLTF

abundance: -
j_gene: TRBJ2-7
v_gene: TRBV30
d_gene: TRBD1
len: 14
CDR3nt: TGTGCCTGGAGCCGACCGGGACAGAGATACGAGCAGTACTTC
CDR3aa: CAWSRPGQRYEQYF

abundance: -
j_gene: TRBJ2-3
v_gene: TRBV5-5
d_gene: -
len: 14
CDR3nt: TGTGCCAGCAGCCCCGGGGGTTACACAGATACGCAGTATTTT
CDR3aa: CASSPGGYTDTQYF

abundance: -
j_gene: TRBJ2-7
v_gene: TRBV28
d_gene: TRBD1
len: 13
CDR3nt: TGTGCCAGCAGTTTACAGGGGGAGTACGAGCAGTACTTC
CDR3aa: CASSLQGEYEQYF

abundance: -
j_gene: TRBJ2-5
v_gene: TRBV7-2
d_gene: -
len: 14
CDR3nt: TGTGCCAGCAGCTTAGAGACAAGCCAAGAGACCCAGTACTTC
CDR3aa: CASSLETSQETQYF

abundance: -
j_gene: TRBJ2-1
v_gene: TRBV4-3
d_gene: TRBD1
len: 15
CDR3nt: TGCGCCAGCAGCCAGCGGACAGGCGCCTACAATGAGCAGTTCTTC
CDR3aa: CASSQRTGAYNEQFF

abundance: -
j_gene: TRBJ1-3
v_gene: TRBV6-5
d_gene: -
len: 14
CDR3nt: TGTGCCAGCGCTATACAGAGCTCTGGAAACACCATATATTTT
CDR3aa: CASAIQSSGNTIYF

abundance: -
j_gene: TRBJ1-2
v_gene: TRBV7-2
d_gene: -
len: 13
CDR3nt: TGTGCCAGCAGCTTATCCGCGGCGGATGGCTACACCTTC
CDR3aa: CASSLSAADGYTF

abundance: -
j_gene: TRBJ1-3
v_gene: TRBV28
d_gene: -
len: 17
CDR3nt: TGTGCCAGCAGTTACGAGCGGGGAACCCTAAGTGGAAACACCATATATTTT
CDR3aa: CASSYERGTLSGNTIYF

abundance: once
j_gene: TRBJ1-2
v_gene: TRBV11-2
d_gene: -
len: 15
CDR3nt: TGTGCCAGCAGCTCCATCCGGGAGGGTTATAATGGCTACACCTTC
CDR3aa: CASSSIREGYNGYTF

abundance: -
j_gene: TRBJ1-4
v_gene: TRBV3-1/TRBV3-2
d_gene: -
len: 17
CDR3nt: TGTGCCAGCAGCCAAGATGGCAGGGCCCGAACTAATGAAAAACTGTTTTTT
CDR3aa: CASSQDGRARTNEKLFF

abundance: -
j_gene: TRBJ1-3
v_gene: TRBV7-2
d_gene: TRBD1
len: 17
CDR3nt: TGTGCCAGCAGCTCGCCCCCGGGACAGGGACCGTCGGACACCATATATTTT
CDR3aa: CASSSPPGQGPSDTIYF

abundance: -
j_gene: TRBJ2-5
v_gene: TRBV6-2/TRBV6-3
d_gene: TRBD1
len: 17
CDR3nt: TGTGCCAGCAGTTACCCTACAGGGGGCAATAGAGGAGAGACCCAGTACTTC
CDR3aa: CASSYPTGGNRGETQYF

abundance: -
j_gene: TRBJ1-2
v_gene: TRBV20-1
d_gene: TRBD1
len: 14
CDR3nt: TGCAGTGCTAGTTTCAGGGGGGTAGCCTATGGCTACACCTTC
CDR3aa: CSASFRGVAYGYTF

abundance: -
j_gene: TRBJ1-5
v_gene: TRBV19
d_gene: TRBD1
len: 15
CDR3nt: TGTGCCAGTAGAAATACAGGGGAAGGGTTGGAGCCCCAGCATTTT
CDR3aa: CASRNTGEGLEPQHF

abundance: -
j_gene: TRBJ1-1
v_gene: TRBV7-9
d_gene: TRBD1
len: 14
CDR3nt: TGTGCCAGCAGCCTCCTAGGGGGCGACACTGAAGCTTTCTTT
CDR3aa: CASSLLGGDTEAFF

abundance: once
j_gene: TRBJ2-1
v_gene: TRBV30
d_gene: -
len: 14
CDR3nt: TGTGCCTGGAGTGTTCAGCGGCCAAACAATGAGCAGTTCTTC
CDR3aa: CAWSVQRPNNEQFF

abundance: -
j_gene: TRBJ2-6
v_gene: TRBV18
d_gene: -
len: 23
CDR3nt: TGTGCCAGCTCCCAACCTCTAGGGACAAGGATGGGTTCCCGGTTTTCTGGGGCCAACGTCCTGACTTTC
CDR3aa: CASSQPLGTRMGSRFSGANVLTF

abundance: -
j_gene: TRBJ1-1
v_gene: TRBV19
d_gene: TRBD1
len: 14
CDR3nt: TGTGCCAGTAGTAGAGACAGGGATAACACTGAAGCTTTCTTT
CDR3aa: CASSRDRDNTEAFF

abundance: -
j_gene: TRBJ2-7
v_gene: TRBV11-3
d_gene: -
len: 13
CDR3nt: TGTGCCAGCAGCCGGACTGAGAGACACGAGCAGTACTTC
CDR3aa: CASSRTERHEQYF

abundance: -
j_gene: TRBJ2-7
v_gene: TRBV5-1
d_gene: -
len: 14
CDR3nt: TGCGCCAGCAGCGTTGGAGGGCAGTCCTACGAGCAGTACTTC
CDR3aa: CASSVGGQSYEQYF

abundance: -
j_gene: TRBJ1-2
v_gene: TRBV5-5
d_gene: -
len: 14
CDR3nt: TGTGCCAGCAGCTTGGAAGTCCTAGGCTATGGCTACACCTTC
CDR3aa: CASSLEVLGYGYTF